The entry below gives a single T cell receptor (beta chain) sequence along with its context. Antigen unknown. Sequencing used immunoSEQ multiplex PCR; TCRdb keeps in-frame clones, though not all of them. Among some 100,000 clones, roughly 92% were seen once, and the ten largest hold less than 3.5%. With no exception, relapse followed autologous stem cell transplantation in all patients, and brentuximab vedotin exposure varied. Complete response, partial response or progressive disease constituted the best responses recorded. The data belong to a study of PD-1 blockade in classical Hodgkin lymphoma. Study results and limitations: The drivers behind the repertoire differences, possibly disease activity or prior therapy, remain undefined. Unlike CD8+ TCR diversity, which did not rise significantly by C4D1, CD4+ TCR diversity did. Newly diagnosed patients had diversity similar to the baseline diversity of complete responders.

V gave up 0 bases and J gave up 11 bases, with 17 bases separating them. Germline V gene lookup returns CDR1 WSHSY and CDR2 SAAADI. This CDR3 spans 14 amino acids. The receptor was derived from a human donor with classical Hodgkin lymphoma. V is TRBV10-2 and J is TRBJ2-7; D is unresolved. This specimen was peripheral blood mononuclear cells (PBMCs), taken at baseline. The CDR3 bases are TGCGCCAGCAGTGAGTCCGCAGGTATTTCTGGGGAGTACTTC. Protein sequence: CASSESAGISGEYF.